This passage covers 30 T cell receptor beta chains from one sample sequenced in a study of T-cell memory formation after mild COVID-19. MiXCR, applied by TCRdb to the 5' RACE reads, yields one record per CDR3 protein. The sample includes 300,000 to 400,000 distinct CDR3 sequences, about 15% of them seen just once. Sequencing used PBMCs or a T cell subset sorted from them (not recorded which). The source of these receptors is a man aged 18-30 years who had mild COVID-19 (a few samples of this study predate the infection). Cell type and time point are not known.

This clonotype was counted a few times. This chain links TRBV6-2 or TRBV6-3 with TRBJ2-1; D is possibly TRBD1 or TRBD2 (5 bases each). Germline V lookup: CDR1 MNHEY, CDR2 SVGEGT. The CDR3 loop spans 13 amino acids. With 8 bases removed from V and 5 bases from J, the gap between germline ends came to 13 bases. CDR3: CASGDGVNNEQFF. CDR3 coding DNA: TGTGCCAGCGGGGACGGCGTGAACAATGAGCAGTTCTTC.

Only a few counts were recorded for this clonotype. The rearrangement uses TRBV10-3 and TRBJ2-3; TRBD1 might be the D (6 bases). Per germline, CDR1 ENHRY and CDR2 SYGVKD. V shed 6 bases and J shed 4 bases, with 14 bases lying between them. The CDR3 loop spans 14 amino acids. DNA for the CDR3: TGTGCCATCAGCCATACAGGGCAAGCAGATACGCAGTATTTT. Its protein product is CAISHTGQADTQYF.

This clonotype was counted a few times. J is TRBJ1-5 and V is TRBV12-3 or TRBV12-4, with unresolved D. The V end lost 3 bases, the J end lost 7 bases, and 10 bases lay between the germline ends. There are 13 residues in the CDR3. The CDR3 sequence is CASSFPGKQPQHF. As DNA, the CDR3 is TGTGCCAGCAGTTTTCCGGGGAAGCAGCCCCAGCATTTT.

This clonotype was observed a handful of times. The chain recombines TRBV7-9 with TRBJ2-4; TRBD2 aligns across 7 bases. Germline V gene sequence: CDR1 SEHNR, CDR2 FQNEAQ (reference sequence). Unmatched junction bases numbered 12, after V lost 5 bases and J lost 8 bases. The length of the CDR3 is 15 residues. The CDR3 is CASSPNRDGLDIQYF. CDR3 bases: TGTGCCAGCAGCCCGAACCGGGACGGACTAGACATTCAGTACTTC.

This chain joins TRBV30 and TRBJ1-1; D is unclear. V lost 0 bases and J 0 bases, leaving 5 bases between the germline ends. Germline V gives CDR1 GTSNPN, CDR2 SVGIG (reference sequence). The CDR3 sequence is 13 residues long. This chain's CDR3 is CAWSVEVNTEAFF. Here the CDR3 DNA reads TGTGCCTGGAGTGTCGAAGTGAACACTGAAGCTTTCTTT.

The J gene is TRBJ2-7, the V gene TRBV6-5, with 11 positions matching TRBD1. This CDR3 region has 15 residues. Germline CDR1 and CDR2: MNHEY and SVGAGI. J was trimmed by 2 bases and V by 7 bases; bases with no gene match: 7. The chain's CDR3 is CASTLAGQGAYEQYF. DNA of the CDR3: TGTGCCAGCACCCTTGCGGGACAGGGGGCCTACGAGCAGTACTTC.

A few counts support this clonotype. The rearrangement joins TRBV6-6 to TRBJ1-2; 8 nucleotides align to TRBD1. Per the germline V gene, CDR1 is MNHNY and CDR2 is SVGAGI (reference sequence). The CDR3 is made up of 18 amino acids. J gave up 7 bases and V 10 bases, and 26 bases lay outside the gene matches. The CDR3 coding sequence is TGTGCCACCCACGTTGTCCCCGGAGGACAGGGCCATTTTGGTGGCTACACCTTC. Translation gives CATHVVPGGQGHFGGYTF.

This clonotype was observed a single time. CDR3 DNA sequence: TGCGCCAGCAGCCAAGATTTTGGGCAGGGGGGGCTTGGCTACACCTTC. It is translated as CASSQDFGQGGLGYTF. The genes are TRBV4-3 and TRBJ1-2, with 7 nucleotides matching TRBD1. The length of the CDR3 is 16 residues. Germline values: CDR1 LGHNA, CDR2 YSLEER. With 0 bases clipped from V and 7 bases from J, the junction kept 11 bases outside the gene matches.

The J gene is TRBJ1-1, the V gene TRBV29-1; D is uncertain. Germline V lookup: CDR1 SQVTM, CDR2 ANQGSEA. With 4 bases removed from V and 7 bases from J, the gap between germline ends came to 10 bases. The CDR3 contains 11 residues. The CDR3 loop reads CSVGTTVEAFF. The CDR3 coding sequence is TGCAGCGTTGGGACCACAGTTGAAGCTTTCTTT.

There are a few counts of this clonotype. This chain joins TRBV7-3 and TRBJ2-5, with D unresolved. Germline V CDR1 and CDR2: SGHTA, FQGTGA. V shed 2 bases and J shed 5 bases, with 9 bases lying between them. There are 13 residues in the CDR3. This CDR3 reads CASSLAVGETQYF. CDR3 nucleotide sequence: TGTGCCAGCAGCTTAGCAGTCGGCGAGACCCAGTACTTC.

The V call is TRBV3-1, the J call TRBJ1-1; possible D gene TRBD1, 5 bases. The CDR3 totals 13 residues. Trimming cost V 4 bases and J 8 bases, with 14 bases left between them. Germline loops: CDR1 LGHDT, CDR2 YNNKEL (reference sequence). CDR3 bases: TGTGCCAGCAGCCTTAGGGGTGCAGCGGAAGCTTTCTTT. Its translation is CASSLRGAAEAFF.

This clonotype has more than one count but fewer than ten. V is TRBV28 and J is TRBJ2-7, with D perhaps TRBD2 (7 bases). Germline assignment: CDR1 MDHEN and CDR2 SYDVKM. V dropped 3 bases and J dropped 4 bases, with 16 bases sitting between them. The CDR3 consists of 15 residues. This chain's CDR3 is CASSLRGGISYEQYV. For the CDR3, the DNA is TGTGCCAGCAGTTTGCGCGGGGGCATCAGTTACGAGCAGTACGTC.

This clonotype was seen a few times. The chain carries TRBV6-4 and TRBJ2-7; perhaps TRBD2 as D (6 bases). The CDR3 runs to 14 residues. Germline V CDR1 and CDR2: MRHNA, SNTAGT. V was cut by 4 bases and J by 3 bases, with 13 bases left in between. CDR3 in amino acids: CASSGKAGSYEQYV. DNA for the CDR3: TGTGCCAGCAGTGGGAAGGCGGGAAGCTACGAGCAGTACGTC.

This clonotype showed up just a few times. The CDR3 is CASSSPGTGEYNGELFF. CDR3 DNA: TGCGCCAGCTCTTCTCCCGGGACAGGGGAATATAACGGGGAGCTGTTTTTT. The gene calls are TRBV5-1 and TRBJ2-2; TRBD1 aligns across 10 bases. Trimming at V came to 7 bases and at J to 7 bases, leaving 16 bases not matched to a gene. Germline assignment: CDR1 SGHRS and CDR2 YFSETQ. This CDR3 has 17 amino acids.

CDR3 sequence reads: CASSQDVRGNQPQHF. The CDR3 DNA sequence: TGCGCCAGCAGCCAAGATGTCCGGGGCAATCAGCCCCAGCATTTT. This chain uses TRBV4-1 with TRBJ1-5; no firm D call. The V and J ends lost 0 bases and 2 bases respectively, with 8 bases between them. Germline V gene sequence: CDR1 MGHRA, CDR2 YSYEKL. The CDR3 is made up of 15 amino acids.

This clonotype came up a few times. The CDR3 loop is CASSPLGRSPRSYEQYF. In DNA form, the CDR3 reads TGCGCCAGCAGCCCCTTGGGACGGAGCCCTAGGTCCTACGAGCAGTACTTC. The J gene is TRBJ2-7, the V gene TRBV4-1; perhaps D is TRBD1 or TRBD2 (5 bases each). The germline gives CDR1 MGHRA, CDR2 YSYEKL. Deletions cut 4 bases from V and 1 base from J, with 20 bases between. CDR3 length equals 17 residues.

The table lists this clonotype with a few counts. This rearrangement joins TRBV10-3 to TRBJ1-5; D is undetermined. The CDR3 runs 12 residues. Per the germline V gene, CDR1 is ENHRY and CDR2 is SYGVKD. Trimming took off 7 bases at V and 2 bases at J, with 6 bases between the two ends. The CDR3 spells CAITDGNQPQHF. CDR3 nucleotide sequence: TGTGCCATCACCGACGGCAATCAGCCCCAGCATTTT.

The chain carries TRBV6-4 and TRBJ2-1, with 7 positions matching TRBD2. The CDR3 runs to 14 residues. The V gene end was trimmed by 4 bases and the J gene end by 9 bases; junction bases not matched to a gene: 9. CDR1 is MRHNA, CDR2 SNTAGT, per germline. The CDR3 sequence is CASSAQTSYGEQFF. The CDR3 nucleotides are TGTGCCAGCAGTGCTCAGACTAGCTACGGTGAGCAGTTCTTC.

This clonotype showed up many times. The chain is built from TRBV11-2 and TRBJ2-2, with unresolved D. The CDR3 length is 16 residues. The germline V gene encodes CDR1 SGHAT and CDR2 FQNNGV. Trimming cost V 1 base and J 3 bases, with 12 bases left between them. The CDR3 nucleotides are TGTGCCAGCAGCTTAGCAGATTATGGGGACACCGGGGAGCTGTTTTTT. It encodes CASSLADYGDTGELFF.

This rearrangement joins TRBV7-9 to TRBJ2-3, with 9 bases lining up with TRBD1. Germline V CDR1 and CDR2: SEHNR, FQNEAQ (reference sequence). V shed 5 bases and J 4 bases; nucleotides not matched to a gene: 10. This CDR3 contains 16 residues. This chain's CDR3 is CASSPTGTGRADTQYF. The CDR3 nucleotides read TGTGCCAGCAGCCCCACAGGGACAGGGAGAGCAGATACGCAGTATTTT.

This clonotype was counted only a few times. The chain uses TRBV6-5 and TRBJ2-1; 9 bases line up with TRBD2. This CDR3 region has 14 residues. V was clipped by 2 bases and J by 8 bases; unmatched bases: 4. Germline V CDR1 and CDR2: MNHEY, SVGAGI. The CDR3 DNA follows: TGTGCCAGCAGTTACGGGCGGGGGGGCGATGAGCAGTTCTTC. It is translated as CASSYGRGGDEQFF.

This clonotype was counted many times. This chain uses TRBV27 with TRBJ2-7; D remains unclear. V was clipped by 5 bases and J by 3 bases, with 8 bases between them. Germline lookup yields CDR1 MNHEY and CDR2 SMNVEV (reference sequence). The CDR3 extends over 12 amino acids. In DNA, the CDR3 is TGTGCCAGCAGTCCCCCGGGCTACGAGCAGTACTTC. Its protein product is CASSPPGYEQYF.

Here the CDR3 DNA reads TGTGCCAGCAGCGTCGCAGGGTCTGGAAACACCATATATTTT. It specifies CASSVAGSGNTIYF. This rearrangement joins TRBV7-9 to TRBJ1-3; tentative D call: TRBD1 (5 bases). V was cut by 5 bases and J by 1 base, with 9 bases left in between. The length of the CDR3 is 14 residues. The germline CDR1 and CDR2 sequences are SEHNR and FQNEAQ (reference sequence).

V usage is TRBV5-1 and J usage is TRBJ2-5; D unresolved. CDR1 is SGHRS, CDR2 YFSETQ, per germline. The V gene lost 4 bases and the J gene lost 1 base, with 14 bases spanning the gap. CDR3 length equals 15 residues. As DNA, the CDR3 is TGCGCCAGCAGCACCATTTACAGTACCCAAGAGACCCAGTACTTC. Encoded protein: CASSTIYSTQETQYF.

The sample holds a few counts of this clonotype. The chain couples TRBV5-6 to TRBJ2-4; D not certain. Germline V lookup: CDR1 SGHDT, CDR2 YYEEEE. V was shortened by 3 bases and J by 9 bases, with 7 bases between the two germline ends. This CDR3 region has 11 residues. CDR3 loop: CASSSDGIQYF. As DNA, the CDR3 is TGTGCCAGCAGCTCGGACGGCATTCAGTACTTC.

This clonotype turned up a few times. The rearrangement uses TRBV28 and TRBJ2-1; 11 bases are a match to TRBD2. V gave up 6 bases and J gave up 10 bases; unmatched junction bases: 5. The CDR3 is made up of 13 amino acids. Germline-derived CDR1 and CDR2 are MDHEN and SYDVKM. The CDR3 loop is CASRPGLAVEQFF. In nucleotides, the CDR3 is TGTGCCAGCAGACCGGGACTAGCGGTCGAGCAGTTCTTC.

In DNA, the CDR3 is TGTGCCAGCAGGGGACTAGCGGTAGATACGCAGTATTTT. It is translated as CASRGLAVDTQYF. The V and J genes are TRBV6-5 and TRBJ2-3; 11 positions match TRBD2. The CDR3 contains 13 residues. From germline, CDR1 is MNHEY and CDR2 SVGAGI. Germline trimming cut 6 bases from V and 5 bases from J; bases unmatched to any gene: 1.

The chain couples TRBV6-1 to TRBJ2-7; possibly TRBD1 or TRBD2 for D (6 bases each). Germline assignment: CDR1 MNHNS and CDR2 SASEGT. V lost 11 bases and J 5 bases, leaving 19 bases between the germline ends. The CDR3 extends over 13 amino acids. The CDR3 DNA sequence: TGTGCCGGAAGGGGGGAACTTCGCAACGAGCAGTACTTC. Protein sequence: CAGRGELRNEQYF.

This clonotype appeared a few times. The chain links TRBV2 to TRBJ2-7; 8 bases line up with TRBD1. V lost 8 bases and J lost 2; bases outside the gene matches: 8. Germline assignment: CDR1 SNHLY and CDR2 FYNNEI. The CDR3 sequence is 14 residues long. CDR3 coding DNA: TGTGCCAGCTCCGGACAGGGAGAGACCTACGAGCAGTACTTC. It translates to CASSGQGETYEQYF.

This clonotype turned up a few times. CDR3 nucleotide sequence: TGCAGTGCTGGGGGAATCAATCAGCCCCAGCATTTT. Protein sequence: CSAGGINQPQHF. The chain recombines TRBV20-1 with TRBJ1-5; a weak D match, TRBD1 (5 bases). Germline V gene data show CDR1 as DFQATT and CDR2 as SNEGSKA (reference sequence). The ends were cut back, 5 bases at V and 3 bases at J, with 8 bases in the middle. The CDR3 has 12 residues.